The 27 T cell receptor beta chains below all came from one sample that was sequenced in a study of cytomegalovirus exposure and HLA in healthy donors. PCR amplification relied on 60 Vbeta primers (plus 13 Jbeta primers). TCRdb's copy holds only in-frame clones and misses some; the assay was immunoSEQ multiplex PCR. The sample yields 150,000 or so clones, around 80% seen once. Source material: PBMCs. These receptors came from a man aged 40-55 years in good health and CMV-seronegative.

This clone was found once. V and J are TRBV7-9 and TRBJ2-2, with D hard to call. Germline V gives CDR1 SEHNR, CDR2 FQNEAQ (reference sequence). The V and J ends lost 2 bases and 1 base respectively, with 5 bases between them. The CDR3 totals 14 residues. The CDR3: CASSLPQNTGELFF. The CDR3 nucleotides read TGTGCCAGCAGCTTACCACAGAACACCGGGGAGCTGTTTTTT.

The V gene is TRBV28, the J gene TRBJ1-5, with unresolved D. CDR1 and CDR2 from the germline V gene are MDHEN and SYDVKM. The germline V and J ends were trimmed by 2 bases and 6 bases, with 5 bases remaining between them. This CDR3 comprises 12 residues. The CDR3 region has the DNA TGTGCCAGCAGTTTAGCCGGTCAGCCCCAGCATTTT. Amino acid sequence: CASSLAGQPQHF.

The chain combines TRBV7-9 with TRBJ1-2, with 7 bases matching TRBD1. CDR1 SEHNR and CDR2 FQNEAQ come from the germline V gene (reference sequence). The V gene end was trimmed by 1 base and the J gene end by 4 bases; junction bases not matched to a gene: 15. The CDR3 spans 18 residues. CDR3 sequence: CASSLGPDRARKGYGYTF. Here the CDR3 DNA reads TGTGCCAGCAGCTTAGGCCCAGACAGGGCGAGAAAGGGCTATGGCTACACCTTC.

The chain recombines TRBV2 with TRBJ2-7; 12 nucleotides line up with TRBD2. Germline trimming cut 5 bases from V and 7 bases from J; bases unmatched to any gene: 9. The CDR3 extends over 15 amino acids. Germline CDR1 and CDR2: SNHLY and FYNNEI. The CDR3 protein is CASSPLAGGPDEQYV. The CDR3 coding sequence is TGTGCCAGCAGTCCTCTAGCGGGAGGGCCGGATGAGCAGTACGTC.

The sample holds a few counts of this clone. This sequence joins TRBV9 and TRBJ2-3, with TRBD2 matching over 7 bases. This CDR3 region has 15 residues. V dropped 2 bases and J dropped 7; count of bases not matched to a gene: 10. CDR1 is SGDLS, CDR2 YYNGEE, per germline. The CDR3 DNA sequence: TGTGCCAGCAGCGTCCCTGACTGGGGAGGGAATACGCAGTATTTT. It is translated as CASSVPDWGGNTQYF.

V and J are TRBV19 and TRBJ2-2; the D is unclear. This CDR3 has 15 residues. V was cut by 4 bases and J by 5 bases, with 14 bases left in between. Germline V CDR1 and CDR2: LNHDA, SQIVND (reference sequence). CDR3 residues: CASSSWQVGTGELFF. Here the CDR3 DNA reads TGTGCCAGTAGTAGTTGGCAGGTTGGGACCGGGGAGCTGTTTTTT.

This clone has just a few counts. V gene TRBV6-5 combines with J gene TRBJ2-5; D not certain. Trimming removed 2 bases at V and 5 bases at J, with 12 bases between. The germline V gene encodes CDR1 MNHEY and CDR2 SVGAGI. The CDR3 is made up of 14 amino acids. The CDR3 is CASSYRRSGETQYF. Here the CDR3 DNA reads TGTGCCAGCAGTTACCGACGGAGTGGTGAGACCCAGTACTTC.

V gene TRBV6-5 combines with J gene TRBJ2-6, with D unclear. The CDR3 has 15 residues. The V end was cut by 2 bases, the J end by 2 bases, with 7 bases between. The V gene's germline CDR1 is MNHEY and CDR2 SVGAGI. The CDR3, as DNA: TGTGCCAGCAGTTACGGCATCCCTGGGGCCAACGTCCTGACTTTC. Translation gives CASSYGIPGANVLTF.

This clone was recorded a few times. The gene calls are TRBV10-2 and TRBJ1-2; the D gene is possibly TRBD1 (5 bases). Trimming removed 0 bases at V and 6 bases at J, with 11 bases between. Germline V gives CDR1 WSHSY, CDR2 SAAADI. The CDR3 length is 14 residues. For the CDR3, the DNA is TGCGCCAGCAGTGAGTCTAGGGGATCGAATGGCTACACCTTC. It codes for CASSESRGSNGYTF.

This chain joins TRBV29-1 and TRBJ2-3, with 9 bases aligning to TRBD1. With V trimmed by 7 bases and J by 4 bases, 3 bases remained unmatched. CDR3 size: 12 residues. Germline CDR1 and CDR2: SQVTM and ANQGSEA. The CDR3 is CSAGQGSDTQYF. CDR3 sequence (DNA): TGCAGCGCGGGACAGGGCTCAGATACGCAGTATTTT.

The CDR3 DNA is TGTGCCAGCAGTGAATCGGTGGGGGCTCCCGGGGCCAACGTCCTGACTTTC. It codes for CASSESVGAPGANVLTF. The chain recombines TRBV25-1 with TRBJ2-6; D may be TRBD1 (6 bases). The CDR3 contains 17 residues. Trimming shortened V by 1 base and J by 4 bases, and 14 bases separated the two germline ends. The germline gives CDR1 MGHDK, CDR2 SYGVNS. Full variable domain (remainder filled in from reference TRBV25-1 and TRBJ2-6): EADIYQTPRYLVIGTGKKITLECSQTMGHDKMYWYQQDPGMELHLIHYSYGVNSTEKGDLSSESTVSRIRTEHFPLTLESARPSHTSQYLCASSESVGAPGANVLTFGAGSRLTVL.

The DNA for the CDR3 is TGTGCCAGCTCACCAGACAGGGCTCCTCGAGTTAGCAATCAGCCCCAGCATTTT. Amino acid sequence: CASSPDRAPRVSNQPQHF. V gene TRBV18 combines with J gene TRBJ1-5; 7 bases map to TRBD1. This CDR3 region has 18 residues. The germline CDR1 and CDR2 sequences are KGHSH and LQKENI. The V and J ends lost 2 bases and 0 bases, in that order; junction bases with no gene match: 10.

The chain links TRBV5-1 to TRBJ1-1, with 8 bases aligning to TRBD1. The CDR3 is made up of 13 amino acids. The trim removed 1 base at V and 6 bases at J, leaving 2 bases unmatched. Germline V gene lookup returns CDR1 SGHRS and CDR2 YFSETQ. CDR3 residues: CASSLSGGPEAFF. In DNA, the CDR3 is TGCGCCAGCAGCTTGTCAGGGGGCCCTGAAGCTTTCTTT.

The chain carries TRBV7-9 and TRBJ1-3, with 9 bases matching TRBD1. The CDR3 extends over 16 amino acids. V lost 5 bases and J lost 1; bases outside the gene matches: 6. Per germline, CDR1 SEHNR and CDR2 FQNEAQ (reference sequence). CDR3 DNA: TGTGCCAGCAGCGGCAGGGACAGGGTGTCTGGAAACACCATATATTTT. It translates to CASSGRDRVSGNTIYF.

V is TRBV29-1 and J is TRBJ2-2; D not certain. The V gene lost 0 bases and the J gene lost 8 bases, with 10 bases spanning the gap. Germline assignment: CDR1 SQVTM and CDR2 ANQGSEA. The CDR3 has 13 amino acids. The CDR3 here is CSVEDSSGGELFF. The CDR3 DNA is TGCAGCGTTGAAGACTCATCCGGTGGGGAGCTGTTTTTT.

This chain joins TRBV27 and TRBJ1-1, with D perhaps matching TRBD1 (6 bases). Germline CDR1 MNHEY, CDR2 SMNVEV (reference sequence). V lost 6 bases to trimming and J lost 3 bases, with 14 bases between them. The length of the CDR3 is 14 residues. The CDR3 protein is CASRWGGPDTEAFF. The CDR3 coding sequence is TGTGCCAGCAGATGGGGGGGCCCGGACACTGAAGCTTTCTTT.

The rearrangement uses TRBV6-6 and TRBJ2-7, with D unresolved. The CDR3 extends over 13 amino acids. Trimming took off 5 bases at V and 3 bases at J, with 11 bases between the two ends. The germline V gene has CDR1 MNHNY and CDR2 SVGAGI (reference sequence). Written as DNA, the CDR3 is TGTGCCAGCAGTCCCCTCAGAGGCTACGAGCAGTACGTC. Its translation is CASSPLRGYEQYV.

This rearrangement joins TRBV28 to TRBJ2-7; 10 bases fit TRBD1. The V and J ends lost 5 bases and 5 bases, in that order; junction bases with no gene match: 9. There are 15 residues in the CDR3. Germline V gives CDR1 MDHEN, CDR2 SYDVKM. The DNA for the CDR3 is TGTGCCAGCAGTCCGCATGACAGGGGGCACAACGAGCAGTACTTC. Its protein is CASSPHDRGHNEQYF.

This rearrangement joins TRBV15 to TRBJ2-3; 8 positions match TRBD2. V lost 1 base and J lost 0; bases outside the gene matches: 3. Germline V gene data show CDR1 as LNHNV and CDR2 as YYDKDF (reference sequence). This CDR3 contains 16 residues. The CDR3 DNA is TGTGCCACCAGCAGAGGGACTAGCTTGAGCACAGATACGCAGTATTTT. This encodes CATSRGTSLSTDTQYF.

V and J are TRBV11-1 and TRBJ2-5; 10 nucleotides align to TRBD2. The J call may be wrong; the DNA end is better matched by TRBJ2-7. This CDR3 contains 14 residues. Germline lookup yields CDR1 SGHAT and CDR2 FQDESV (reference sequence). This chain's CDR3 is CASSLLAGGYEQYF. Here the CDR3 DNA reads TGTGCCAGCAGCCTTTTAGCGGGAGGTTACGAGCAGTACTTC.

This clone was picked up a small number of times. The genes are TRBV2 and TRBJ2-1; a weak D match, TRBD2 (6 bases). Trimming cost V 6 bases and J 7 bases, with 16 bases left between them. Germline-derived CDR1 and CDR2 are SNHLY and FYNNEI. This CDR3 comprises 14 residues. DNA for the CDR3: TGTGCCAGCAGAGTAGCTAGCGCCCTTAATGAGCAGTTCTTC. Translation gives CASRVASALNEQFF.

V and J are TRBV11-2 and TRBJ2-2, with D possibly matching TRBD1 (6 bases). Trimming left V 5 bases short and J 6 bases short, with 19 bases between. The CDR3 is 16 amino acids. Germline V gene sequence: CDR1 SGHAT, CDR2 FQNNGV. The CDR3 protein is CASSPLTGKGPGELFF. DNA for the CDR3: TGTGCCAGCAGCCCCTTGACAGGAAAAGGGCCCGGGGAGCTGTTTTTT.

This chain connects TRBV29-1 to TRBJ2-5; 7 nucleotides align to TRBD2. CDR1 is SQVTM and CDR2 is ANQGSEA in the germline V gene. The CDR3 has 11 amino acids. Trimming took 7 bases from V and 5 from J; bases not matched to a gene: 4. The chain's CDR3 is CSADGGETQYF. The CDR3 DNA reads TGCAGCGCAGACGGGGGGGAGACCCAGTACTTC.

J is TRBJ1-5 and V is TRBV21-1. TRBV21-1 is designated a pseudogene. The CDR3 consists of 11 residues. DNA of the CDR3: TGTGCCAGCAGCAACGATCAGCCCCAGCATTTT. Its translation: CASSNDQPQHF.

V and J are TRBV10-3 and TRBJ2-2, with D perhaps matching TRBD1 (6 bases). V lost 4 bases, J lost 2 bases, and 11 bases lay in between. CDR1 is ENHRY, CDR2 SYGVKD, per germline. This CDR3 region has 15 residues. DNA of the CDR3: TGTGCCATCAGTGCGACCGGGACAAACACCGGGGAGCTGTTTTTT. Translated, it gives CAISATGTNTGELFF.

V is TRBV6-5 and J is TRBJ2-2; maybe TRBD1 (6 bases). V lost 2 bases to trimming and J lost 0 bases, with 10 bases between them. CDR3 size: 16 residues. From germline, CDR1 is MNHEY and CDR2 SVGAGI. CDR3 coding DNA: TGTGCCAGCAGTTACCTGGACAGTACGAACACCGGGGAGCTGTTTTTT. This codes for CASSYLDSTNTGELFF.

This chain links TRBV6-1 with TRBJ2-3; D perhaps matches TRBD1 (5 bases). Germline CDR1 reads MNHNS; CDR2 reads SASEGT. There are 16 residues in the CDR3. V shed 1 base and J shed 2 bases, with 13 bases lying between them. CDR3 residues: CASSEETDLYTDTQYF. In nucleotides, the CDR3 is TGTGCCAGCAGTGAAGAGACAGACCTCTACACAGATACGCAGTATTTT.